The present T cell receptor beta chain was sequenced within a study of shared clonotypes between healthy human individuals. The study, taken as a whole, reports: Sampling used blood alone; tissue repertoires probably differ. Lower generation probabilities were found for non-shared clonotypes than for those shared by all four donors.

Replicate PCRs run on sorted subsets employed around 200 ng DNA, 25,000 to 35,000 T cell genomes. Clones were read by immunoSEQ multiplex PCR, and TCRdb kept only the in-frame ones, dropping some. The sample carries around 2,000,000 clones, roughly 96% recorded once. Note on this clone: Its antigen remains unknown. The sample carries other DNA sequences with the same CDR3.

The CDR3 length is 14 residues. V lost 0 bases and J 2 bases, leaving 9 bases between the germline ends. The germline gives CDR1 SGHRS, CDR2 YFSETQ. Input material: naive CD4+ T cells sorted from blood. Subset in this sample: CD45RA+ positively selected. This TCR was sampled from a man between 18 and 35 years old in good health. The chain has TRBV5-1 and TRBJ2-7, with D tentatively TRBD1 (6 bases). CDR3: CASSLGTATYEQYF. The DNA of the CDR3 is TGCGCCAGCAGCTTGGGGACAGCGACCTACGAGCAGTACTTC. Using reference TRBV5-1 and TRBJ2-7 for the parts outside the CDR3, the full variable domain is KAGVTQTPRYLIKTRGQQVTLSCSPISGHRSVSWYQQTPGQGLQFLFEYFSETQRNKGNFPGRFSGRQFSNSRSEMNVSTLELGDSALYLCASSLGTATYEQYFGPGTRLTVT.